This T cell receptor (beta chain) is from a study of technical replicates of blood from a handful of donors. Sequenced by immunoSEQ multiplex PCR; TCRdb stores in-frame clones only, minus some. The sample contains about 70,000 clones, about 94% of which appear only once. Trimming removed 5 bases at V and 2 bases at J, with 9 bases between. This CDR3 has 13 amino acids. Germline V gives CDR1 SNHLY, CDR2 FYNNEI. Sequenced sample: T cells isolated from PBMCs. V gene TRBV2 combines with J gene TRBJ1-2; D remains unclear. This clonotype was obtained from a human donor in good health. The CDR3 DNA reads TGTGCCAGCAGTCTTACAGAGAACTATGGCTACACCTTC. Translation gives CASSLTENYGYTF.